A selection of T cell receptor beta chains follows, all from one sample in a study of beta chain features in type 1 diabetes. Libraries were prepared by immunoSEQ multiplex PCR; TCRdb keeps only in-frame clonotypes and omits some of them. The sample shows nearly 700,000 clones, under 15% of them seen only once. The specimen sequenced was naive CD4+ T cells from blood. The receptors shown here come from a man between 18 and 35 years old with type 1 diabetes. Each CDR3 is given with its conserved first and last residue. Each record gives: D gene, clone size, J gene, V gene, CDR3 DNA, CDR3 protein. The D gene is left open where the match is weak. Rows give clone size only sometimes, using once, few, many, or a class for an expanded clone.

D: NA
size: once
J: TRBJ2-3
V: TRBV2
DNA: TGTGCCAGCAGGAACAGGGTTGTAGATACGCAGTATTTT
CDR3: CASRNRVVDTQYF

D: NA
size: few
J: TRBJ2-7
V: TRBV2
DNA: TGTGCCAGCATTAAAACAGGGTACGAGCAGTACTTC
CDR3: CASIKTGYEQYF

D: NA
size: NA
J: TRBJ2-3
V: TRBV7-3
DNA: TGTGCCAGCAGCGCTGGGCGCTCCACAGATACGCAGTATTTT
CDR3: CASSAGRSTDTQYF

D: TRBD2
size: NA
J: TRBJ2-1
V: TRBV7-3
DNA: TGTGCCAGCAGCTCGGGACTAGCGGGTAACAATGAGCAGTTCTTC
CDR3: CASSSGLAGNNEQFF

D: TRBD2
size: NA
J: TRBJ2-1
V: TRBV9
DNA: TGTGCCAGCAGCCCCAGCGGGGAGCGGTCCTACAATGAGCAGTTCTTC
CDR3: CASSPSGERSYNEQFF

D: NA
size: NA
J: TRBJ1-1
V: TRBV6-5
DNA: TGTGCCAGCCTTTCCGCCGGCACTGAAGCTTTCTTT
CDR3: CASLSAGTEAFF

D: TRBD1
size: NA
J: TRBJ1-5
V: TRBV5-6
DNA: TGTGCCAGCAGCGCCGGGACAGGGGATCAGCCCCAGCATTTT
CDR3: CASSAGTGDQPQHF

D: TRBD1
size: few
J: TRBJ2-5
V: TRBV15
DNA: TGTGCCACCAGCACGACAGGGGTCGGGGAGACCCAGTACTTC
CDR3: CATSTTGVGETQYF

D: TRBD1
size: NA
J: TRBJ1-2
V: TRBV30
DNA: TGTGCCCGGGCGCCGGGACAGGGAGGCTATGGCTACACCTTC
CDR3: CARAPGQGGYGYTF

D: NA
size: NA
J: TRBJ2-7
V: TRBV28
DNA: TGTGCCAGCAGTGAAAGCGAGCAGTACTTC
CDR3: CASSESEQYF

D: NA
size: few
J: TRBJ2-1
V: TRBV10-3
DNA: TGTGCCATCAGTGCTGAACCCGCTAATGAGCAGTTCTTC
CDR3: CAISAEPANEQFF

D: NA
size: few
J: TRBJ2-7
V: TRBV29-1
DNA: TGCAGCGTTGGTAAGGGGAGGACCTACGAGCAGTACTTC
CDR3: CSVGKGRTYEQYF

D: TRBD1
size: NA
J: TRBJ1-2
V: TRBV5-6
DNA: TGTGCCAGCAGCTTTTTGGACAGGAACTATGGCTACACCTTC
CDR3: CASSFLDRNYGYTF

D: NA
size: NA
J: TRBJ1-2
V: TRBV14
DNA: TGTGCCAGCAGCCAAGACTTGGCCGGGGGCTACACCTTC
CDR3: CASSQDLAGGYTF